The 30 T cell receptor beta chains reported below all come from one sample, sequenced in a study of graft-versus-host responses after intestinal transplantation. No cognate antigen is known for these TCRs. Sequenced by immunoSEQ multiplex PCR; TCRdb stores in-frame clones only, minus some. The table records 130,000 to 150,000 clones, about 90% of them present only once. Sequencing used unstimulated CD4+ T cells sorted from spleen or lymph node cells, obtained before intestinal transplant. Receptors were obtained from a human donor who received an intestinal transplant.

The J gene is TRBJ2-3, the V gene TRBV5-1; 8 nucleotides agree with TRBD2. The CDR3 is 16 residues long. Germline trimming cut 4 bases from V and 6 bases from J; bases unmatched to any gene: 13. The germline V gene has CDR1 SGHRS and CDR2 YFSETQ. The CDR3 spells CASSHRLAGTPDTQYF. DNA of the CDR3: TGCGCCAGCAGCCACCGCCTAGCGGGTACCCCGGATACGCAGTATTTT.

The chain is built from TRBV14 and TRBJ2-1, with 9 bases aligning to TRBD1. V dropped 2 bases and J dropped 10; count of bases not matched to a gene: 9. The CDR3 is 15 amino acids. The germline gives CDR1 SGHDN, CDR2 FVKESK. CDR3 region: CASSQKQGALIEQFF. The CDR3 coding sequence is TGTGCCAGCAGCCAAAAACAGGGGGCGCTAATAGAGCAGTTCTTC.

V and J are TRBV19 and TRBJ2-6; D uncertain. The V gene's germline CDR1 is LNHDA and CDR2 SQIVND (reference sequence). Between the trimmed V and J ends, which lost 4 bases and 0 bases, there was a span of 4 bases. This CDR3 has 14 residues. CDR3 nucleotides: TGTGCCAGTAGTACAGGCTCTGGGGCCAACGTCCTGACTTTC. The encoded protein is CASSTGSGANVLTF.

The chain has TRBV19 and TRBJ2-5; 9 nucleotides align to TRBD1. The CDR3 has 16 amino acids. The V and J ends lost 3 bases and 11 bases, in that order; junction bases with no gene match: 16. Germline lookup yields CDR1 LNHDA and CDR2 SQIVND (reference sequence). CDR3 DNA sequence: TGTGCCAGTAGTATTATTACGGGACAGGGACCAGGATCACAGTACTTC. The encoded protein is CASSIITGQGPGSQYF. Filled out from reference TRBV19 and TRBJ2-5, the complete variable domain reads DGGITQSPKYLFRKEGQNVTLSCEQNLNHDAMYWYRQDPGQGLRLIYYSQIVNDFQKGDIAEGYSVSREKKESFPLTVTSAQKNPTAFYLCASSIITGQGPGSQYFGPGTRLLVL.

CDR3 DNA: TGTGCCAGCAGCGTAGACGGGGGAGGGCAAGATACGCAGTATTTT. Translation gives CASSVDGGGQDTQYF. The gene calls are TRBV9 and TRBJ2-3; TRBD2 matches 7 bases. The V gene end was trimmed by 0 bases and the J gene end by 5 bases; junction bases not matched to a gene: 6. CDR1 SGDLS and CDR2 YYNGEE come from the germline V gene. This CDR3 has 15 amino acids.

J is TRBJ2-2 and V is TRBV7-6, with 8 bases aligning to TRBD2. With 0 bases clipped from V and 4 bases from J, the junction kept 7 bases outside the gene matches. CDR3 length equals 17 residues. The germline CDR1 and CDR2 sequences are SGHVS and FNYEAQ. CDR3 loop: CASSLASGGPLTGELFF. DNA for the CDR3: TGTGCCAGCAGCTTAGCGTCGGGAGGGCCACTCACCGGGGAGCTGTTTTTT.

CDR3 loop: CASSAQTSGAYNEQFF. The CDR3 DNA reads TGCGCCAGCAGCGCACAAACTAGCGGGGCATACAATGAGCAGTTCTTC. V and J are TRBV5-1 and TRBJ2-1; 10 positions agree with TRBD2. CDR1 and CDR2 (germline): SGHRS, YFSETQ. The CDR3 loop spans 16 amino acids. V lost 4 bases to trimming and J lost 4 bases; unmatched junction nucleotides: 8.

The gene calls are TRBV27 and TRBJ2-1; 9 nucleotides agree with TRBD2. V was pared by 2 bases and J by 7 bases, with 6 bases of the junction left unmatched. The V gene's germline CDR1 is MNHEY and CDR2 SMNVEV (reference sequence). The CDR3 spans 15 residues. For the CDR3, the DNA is TGTGCCAGCAGTTTAGGGCGACTAGCGGATAATGAGCAGTTCTTC. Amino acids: CASSLGRLADNEQFF.

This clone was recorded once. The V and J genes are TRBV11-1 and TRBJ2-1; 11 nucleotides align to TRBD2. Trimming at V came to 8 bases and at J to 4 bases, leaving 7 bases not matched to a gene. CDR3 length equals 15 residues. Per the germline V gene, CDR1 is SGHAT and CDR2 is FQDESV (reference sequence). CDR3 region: CASGLAGGYYNEQFF. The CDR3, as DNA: TGTGCCAGCGGGCTAGCGGGAGGTTATTACAATGAGCAGTTCTTC. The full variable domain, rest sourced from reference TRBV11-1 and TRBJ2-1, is EAEVAQSPRYKITEKSQAVAFWCDPISGHATLYWYRQILGQGPELLVQFQDESVVDDSQLPKDRFSAERLKGVDSTLKIQPAELGDSAMYLCASGLAGGYYNEQFFGPGTRLTVL.

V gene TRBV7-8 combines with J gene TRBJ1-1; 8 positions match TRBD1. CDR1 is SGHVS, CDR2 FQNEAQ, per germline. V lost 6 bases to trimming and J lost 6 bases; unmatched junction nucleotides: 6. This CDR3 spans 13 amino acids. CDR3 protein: CASRATTGAEAFF. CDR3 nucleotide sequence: TGTGCCAGCAGAGCCACGACAGGGGCTGAAGCTTTCTTT.

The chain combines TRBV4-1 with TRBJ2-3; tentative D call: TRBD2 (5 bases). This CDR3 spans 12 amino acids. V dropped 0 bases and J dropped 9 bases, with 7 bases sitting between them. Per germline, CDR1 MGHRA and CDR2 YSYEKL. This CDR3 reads CASSQDRGTQYF. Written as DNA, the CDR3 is TGCGCCAGCAGCCAAGACAGAGGGACGCAGTATTTT.

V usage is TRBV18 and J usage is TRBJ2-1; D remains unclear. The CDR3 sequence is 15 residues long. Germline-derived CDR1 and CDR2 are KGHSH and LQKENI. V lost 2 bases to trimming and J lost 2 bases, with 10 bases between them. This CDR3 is CASSPNSLTYNEQFF. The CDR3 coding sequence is TGTGCCAGCTCACCAAACAGCTTAACCTACAATGAGCAGTTCTTC.

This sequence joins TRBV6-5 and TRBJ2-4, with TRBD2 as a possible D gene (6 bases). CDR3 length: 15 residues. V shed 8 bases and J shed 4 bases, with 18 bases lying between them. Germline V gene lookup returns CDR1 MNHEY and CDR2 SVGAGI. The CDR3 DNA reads TGTGCCAGCTCAAACGGAGGGCTCGGGAAAAACATTCAGTACTTC. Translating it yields CASSNGGLGKNIQYF.

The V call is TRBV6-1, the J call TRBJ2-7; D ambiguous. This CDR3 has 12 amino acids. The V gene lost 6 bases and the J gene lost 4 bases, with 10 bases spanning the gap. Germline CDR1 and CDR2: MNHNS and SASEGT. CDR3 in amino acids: CASSVTRYEQYF. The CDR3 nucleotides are TGTGCCAGCAGCGTTACACGTTACGAGCAGTACTTC.

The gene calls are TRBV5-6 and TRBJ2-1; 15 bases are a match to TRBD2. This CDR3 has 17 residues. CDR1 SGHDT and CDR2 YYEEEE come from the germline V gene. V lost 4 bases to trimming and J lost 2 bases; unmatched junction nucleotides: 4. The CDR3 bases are TGTGCCAGCAGCCCCTGGACTAGCGGGAGGGCCTACAATGAGCAGTTCTTC. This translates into CASSPWTSGRAYNEQFF.

CDR3 bases: TGCAGCGTGGAAAAGACAGGGAAGGGTCGCGAGCAGTACTTC. Translating gives CSVEKTGKGREQYF. J is TRBJ2-7 and V is TRBV29-1, with 7 bases lining up with TRBD1. Per the germline V gene, CDR1 is SQVTM and CDR2 is ANQGSEA. CDR3 size: 14 residues. Trimming removed 6 bases from V and 6 bases from J; junction bases left unmatched: 14.

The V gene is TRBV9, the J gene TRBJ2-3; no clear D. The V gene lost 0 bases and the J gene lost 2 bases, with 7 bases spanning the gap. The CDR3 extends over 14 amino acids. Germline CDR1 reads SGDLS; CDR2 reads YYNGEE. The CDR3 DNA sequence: TGTGCCAGCAGCGTAGTGAGCGACACAGATACGCAGTATTTT. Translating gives CASSVVSDTDTQYF.

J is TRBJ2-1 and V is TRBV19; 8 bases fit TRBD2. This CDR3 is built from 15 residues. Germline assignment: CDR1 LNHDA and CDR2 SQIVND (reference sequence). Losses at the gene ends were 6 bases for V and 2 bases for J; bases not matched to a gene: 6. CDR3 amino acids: CASRQREGPYNEQFF. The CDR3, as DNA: TGTGCCAGTAGGCAACGGGAGGGCCCCTACAATGAGCAGTTCTTC.

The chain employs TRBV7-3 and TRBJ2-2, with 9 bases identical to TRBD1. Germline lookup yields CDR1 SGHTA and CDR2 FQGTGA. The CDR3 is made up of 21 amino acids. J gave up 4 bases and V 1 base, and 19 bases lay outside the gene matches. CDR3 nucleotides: TGTGCCAGCAGCTTAAAGGGTCCCCCGGGACAGGGTTTCGGAAGCACCGGGGAGCTGTTTTTT. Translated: CASSLKGPPGQGFGSTGELFF.

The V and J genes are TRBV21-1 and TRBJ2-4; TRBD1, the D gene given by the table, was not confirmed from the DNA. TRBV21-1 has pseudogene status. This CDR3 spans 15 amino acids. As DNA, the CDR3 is TGTGCCAGCAGCAATGACAGGGTAGCCAAAAACATTCAGTACTTC. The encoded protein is CASSNDRVAKNIQYF.

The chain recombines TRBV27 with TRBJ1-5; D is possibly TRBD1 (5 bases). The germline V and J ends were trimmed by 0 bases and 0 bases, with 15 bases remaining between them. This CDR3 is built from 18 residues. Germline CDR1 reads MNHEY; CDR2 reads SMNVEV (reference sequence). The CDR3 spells CASSLSHHRSNSNQPQHF. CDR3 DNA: TGTGCCAGCAGTTTATCCCACCACAGGAGCAATAGCAATCAGCCCCAGCATTTT.

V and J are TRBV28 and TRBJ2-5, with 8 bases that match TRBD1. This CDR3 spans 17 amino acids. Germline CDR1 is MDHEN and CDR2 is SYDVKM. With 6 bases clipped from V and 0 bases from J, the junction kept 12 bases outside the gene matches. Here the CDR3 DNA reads TGTGCCAGCAGGACTCGGACAGGGTCGGCATACCAAGAGACCCAGTACTTC. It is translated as CASRTRTGSAYQETQYF. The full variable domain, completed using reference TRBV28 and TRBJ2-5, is DVKVTQSSRYLVKRTGEKVFLECVQDMDHENMFWYRQDPGLGLRLIYFSYDVKMKEKGDIPEGYSVSREKKERFSLILESASTNQTSMYLCASRTRTGSAYQETQYFGPGTRLLVL.

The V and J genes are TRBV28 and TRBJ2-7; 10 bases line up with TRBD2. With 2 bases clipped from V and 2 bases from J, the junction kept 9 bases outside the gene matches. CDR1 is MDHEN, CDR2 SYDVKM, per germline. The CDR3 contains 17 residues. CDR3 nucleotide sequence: TGTGCCAGCAGTTTAAGCCTAGCGGGAGTGCGACCCTACGAGCAGTACTTC. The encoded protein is CASSLSLAGVRPYEQYF.

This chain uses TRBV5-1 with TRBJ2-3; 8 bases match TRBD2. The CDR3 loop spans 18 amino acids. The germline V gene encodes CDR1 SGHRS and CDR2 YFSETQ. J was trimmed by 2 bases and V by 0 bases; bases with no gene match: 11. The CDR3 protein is CASSLGGSGTGYTDTQYF. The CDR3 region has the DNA TGCGCCAGCAGCTTGGGAGGTAGCGGGACTGGATACACAGATACGCAGTATTTT. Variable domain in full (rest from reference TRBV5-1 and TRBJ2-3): KAGVTQTPRYLIKTRGQQVTLSCSPISGHRSVSWYQQTPGQGLQFLFEYFSETQRNKGNFPGRFSGRQFSNSRSEMNVSTLELGDSALYLCASSLGGSGTGYTDTQYFGPGTRLTVL.

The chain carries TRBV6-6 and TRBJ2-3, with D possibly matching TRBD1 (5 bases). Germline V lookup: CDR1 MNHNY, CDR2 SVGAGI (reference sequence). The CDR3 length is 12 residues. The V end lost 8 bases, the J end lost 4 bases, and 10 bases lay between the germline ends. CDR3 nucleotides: TGTGCCAGCGGTTTCAGGGCAGATACGCAGTATTTT. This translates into CASGFRADTQYF.

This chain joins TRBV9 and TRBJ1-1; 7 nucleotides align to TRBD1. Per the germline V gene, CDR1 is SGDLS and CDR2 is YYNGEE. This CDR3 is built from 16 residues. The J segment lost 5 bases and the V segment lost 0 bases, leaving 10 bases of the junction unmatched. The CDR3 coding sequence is TGTGCCAGCAGCGTAGGCTCACAGGGGAGTCGGACTGAAGCTTTCTTT. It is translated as CASSVGSQGSRTEAFF.

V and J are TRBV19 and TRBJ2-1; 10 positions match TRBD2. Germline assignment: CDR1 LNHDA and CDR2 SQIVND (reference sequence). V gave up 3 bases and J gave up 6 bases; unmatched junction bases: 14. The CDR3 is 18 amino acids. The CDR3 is CASSIRRIAGGGSNEQFF. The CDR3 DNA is TGTGCCAGTAGTATCCGTCGGATAGCGGGAGGAGGAAGCAATGAGCAGTTCTTC.

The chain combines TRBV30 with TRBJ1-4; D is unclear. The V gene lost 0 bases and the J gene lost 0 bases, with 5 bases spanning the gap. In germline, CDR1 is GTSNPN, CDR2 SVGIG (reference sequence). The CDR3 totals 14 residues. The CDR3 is CAWSVVATNEKLFF. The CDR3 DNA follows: TGTGCCTGGAGTGTGGTGGCAACTAATGAAAAACTGTTTTTT.

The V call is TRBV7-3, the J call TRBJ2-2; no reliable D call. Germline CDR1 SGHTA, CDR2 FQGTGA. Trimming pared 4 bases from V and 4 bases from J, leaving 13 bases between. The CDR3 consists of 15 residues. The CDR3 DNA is TGTGCCAGCAGCTCCACCAATGAAGCCACCGGGGAGCTGTTTTTT. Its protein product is CASSSTNEATGELFF.

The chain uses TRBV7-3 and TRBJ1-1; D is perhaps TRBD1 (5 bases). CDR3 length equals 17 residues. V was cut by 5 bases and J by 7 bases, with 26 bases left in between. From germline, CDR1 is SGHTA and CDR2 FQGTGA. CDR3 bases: TGTGCCAGCAGCCCAGTCCCCAAGCTAGACGGGGGAGGTGAAGCTTTCTTT. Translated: CASSPVPKLDGGGEAFF.